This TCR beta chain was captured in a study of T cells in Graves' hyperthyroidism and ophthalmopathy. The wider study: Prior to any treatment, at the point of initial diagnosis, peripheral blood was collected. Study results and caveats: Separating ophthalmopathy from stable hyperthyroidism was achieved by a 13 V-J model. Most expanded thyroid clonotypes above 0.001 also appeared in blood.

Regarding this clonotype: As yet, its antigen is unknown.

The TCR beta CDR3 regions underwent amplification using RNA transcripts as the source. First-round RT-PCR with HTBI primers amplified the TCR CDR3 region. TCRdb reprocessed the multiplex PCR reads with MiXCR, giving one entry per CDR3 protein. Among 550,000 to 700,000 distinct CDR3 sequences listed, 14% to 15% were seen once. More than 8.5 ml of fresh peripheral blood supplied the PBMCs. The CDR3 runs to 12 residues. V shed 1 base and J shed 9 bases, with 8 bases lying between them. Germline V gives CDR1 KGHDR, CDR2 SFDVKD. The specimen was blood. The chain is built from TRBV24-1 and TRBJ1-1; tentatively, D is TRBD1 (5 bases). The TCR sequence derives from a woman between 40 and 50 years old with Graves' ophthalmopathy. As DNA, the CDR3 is TGTGCCACCAGTGATTTCGGGGGGAAAGCTTTCTTT. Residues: CATSDFGGKAFF.